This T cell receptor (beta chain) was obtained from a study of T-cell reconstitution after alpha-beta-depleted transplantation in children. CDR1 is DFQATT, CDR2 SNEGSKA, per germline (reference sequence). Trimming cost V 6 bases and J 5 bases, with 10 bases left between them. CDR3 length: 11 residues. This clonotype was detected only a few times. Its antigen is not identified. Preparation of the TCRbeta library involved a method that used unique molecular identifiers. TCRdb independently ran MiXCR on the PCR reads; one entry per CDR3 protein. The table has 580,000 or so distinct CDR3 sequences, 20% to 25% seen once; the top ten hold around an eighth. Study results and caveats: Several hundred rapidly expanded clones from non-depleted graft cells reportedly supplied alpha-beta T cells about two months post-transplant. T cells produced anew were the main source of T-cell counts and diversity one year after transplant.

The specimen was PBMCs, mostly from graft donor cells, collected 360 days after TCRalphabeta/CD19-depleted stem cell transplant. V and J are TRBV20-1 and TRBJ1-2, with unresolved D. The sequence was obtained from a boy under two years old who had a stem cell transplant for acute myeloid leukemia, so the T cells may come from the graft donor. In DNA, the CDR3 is TGCAGTGCGTCACAGAATTATGGCTACACCTTC. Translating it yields CSASQNYGYTF.